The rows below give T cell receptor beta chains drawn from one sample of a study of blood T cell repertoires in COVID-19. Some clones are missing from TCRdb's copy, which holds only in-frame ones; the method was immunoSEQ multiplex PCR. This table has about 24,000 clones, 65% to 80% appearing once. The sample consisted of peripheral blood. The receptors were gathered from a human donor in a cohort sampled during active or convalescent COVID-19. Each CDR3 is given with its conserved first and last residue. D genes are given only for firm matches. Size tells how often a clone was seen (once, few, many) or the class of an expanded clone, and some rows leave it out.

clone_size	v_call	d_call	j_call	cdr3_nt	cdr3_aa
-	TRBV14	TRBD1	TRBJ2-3	TGTGCCAGCAGCCAAGACTGGGCAGGGGGACCAGATACGCAGTATTTT	CASSQDWAGGPDTQYF
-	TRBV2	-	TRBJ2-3	TGTGCCAGCAGTAGCAGGGTCACAGATACGCAGTATTTT	CASSSRVTDTQYF
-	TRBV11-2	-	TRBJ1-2	TGTGCCAGCAGCTCCTACAGGGAAAACTATGGCTACACCTTC	CASSSYRENYGYTF
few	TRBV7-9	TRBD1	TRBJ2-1	TGTGCCAGCAGCCACCGGGACAGGGGGCGTCACGAGCAGTTCTTC	CASSHRDRGRHEQFF
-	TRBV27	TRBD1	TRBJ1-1	TGTGCCAGCAGTCTACAGGGGGGGAGGAACACTGAAGCTTTCTTT	CASSLQGGRNTEAFF
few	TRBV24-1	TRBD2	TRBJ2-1	TGTGCCACCAGCCCGCGAGGACCTTCTAGCGGGATGAACAATGAGCAGTTCTTC	CATSPRGPSSGMNNEQFF
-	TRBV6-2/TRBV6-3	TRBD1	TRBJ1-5	TGTGCCAGCAGTTACGAGGGGGGACAGTCGGTGGTTGGCAATCAGCCCCAGCATTTT	CASSYEGGQSVVGNQPQHF
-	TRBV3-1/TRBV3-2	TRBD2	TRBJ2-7	TGTGCCAGCAGGGCTACTAGCGGGAGTTACGAGCAGTACTTC	CASRATSGSYEQYF
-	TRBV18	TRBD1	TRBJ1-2	TGTGCCAGCTCACAACAGACAGGGAATATCGGCTACACCTTC	CASSQQTGNIGYTF
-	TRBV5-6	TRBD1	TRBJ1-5	TGTGCCAGCAGCTTGGGACAGGGATTAGGGCAGCCCCAGCATTTT	CASSLGQGLGQPQHF
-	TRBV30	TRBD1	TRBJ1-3	TGTGCCTGGAACCGGGACAGGGTAAAAACCTCTGGAAACACCATATATTTT	CAWNRDRVKTSGNTIYF
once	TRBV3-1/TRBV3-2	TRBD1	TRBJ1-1	TGTGCCAGCAGCCATAACAGGGGAAACACTGAAGCTTTCTTT	CASSHNRGNTEAFF
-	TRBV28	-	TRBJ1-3	TGTGCCAGCAGTCTTCTAATACAGGGTTCCGGAAACACCATATATTTT	CASSLLIQGSGNTIYF
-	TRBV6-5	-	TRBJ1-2	TGTGCCAGCAGTAAGCCCGGGAGCCCTGGAAGCTACACCTTC	CASSKPGSPGSYTF
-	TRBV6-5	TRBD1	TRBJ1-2	TGTGCCAGCAGAACAGGGGGTGACGGTGGCTACACCTTC	CASRTGGDGGYTF
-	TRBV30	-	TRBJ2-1	TGTGCCTGGAGTGTTCGGGGGGAGCAGTTCTTC	CAWSVRGEQFF
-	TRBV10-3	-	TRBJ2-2	TGTGCCACCAAGACGACAGCTAACACCGGGGAGCTGTTTTTT	CATKTTANTGELFF
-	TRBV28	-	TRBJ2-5	TGTGCCAGCAGTTCCCCCCGCGGCCAAGAGACCCAGTACTTC	CASSSPRGQETQYF
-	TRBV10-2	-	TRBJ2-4	TGCGCCAGCAGTGAGTCGACAGCACTAGCCAAAAACATTCAGTACTTC	CASSESTALAKNIQYF
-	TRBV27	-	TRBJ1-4	TGTGCCAGCAGTTTACGGGGGGAAAAACTGTTTTTT	CASSLRGEKLFF
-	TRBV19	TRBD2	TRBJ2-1	TGTGCCAGTAGTATTATGCTAGCGGGAGACAATGAGCAGTTCTTC	CASSIMLAGDNEQFF
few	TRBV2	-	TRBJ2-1	TGTGCGACGAATAGACAGTCCTACAATGAGCAGTTCTTC	CATNRQSYNEQFF
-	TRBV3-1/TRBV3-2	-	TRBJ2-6	TGTGCCAGCAGCCAAGAGGGCAGGGGCTCTGGGGCCAACGTCCTGACTTTC	CASSQEGRGSGANVLTF
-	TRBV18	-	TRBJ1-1	TGTGCCAGCTCCCCAGGGAGGGAGGAAGCTTTCTTT	CASSPGREEAFF
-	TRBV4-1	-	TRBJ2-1	TGCGCCAGCAGCCTCCAGACTGGAGGTATCTTACACAATGAGCAGTTCTTC	CASSLQTGGILHNEQFF
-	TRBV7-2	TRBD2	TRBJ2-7	TGTGCCAGCAGCTCTCCGGGACTAGCGGGATTTGGTTCTCGGGAGCAGTACTTC	CASSSPGLAGFGSREQYF
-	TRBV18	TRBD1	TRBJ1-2	TGTGCCAGCTCACCAATACAGGGGAGAGTGGATGGCTACACCTTC	CASSPIQGRVDGYTF